The 22 T cell receptor beta chains reported below all come from one sample, sequenced in a study of blood T cells in healthy people across ages. A second PCR of 7 to 11 cycles used a sample-barcoded 5' primer and a J-beta primer mix. TCRdb used MiXCR to reprocess the 5' RACE reads, holding one entry per CDR3 protein. Of 730,000 or so distinct CDR3 sequences in the sample, around 46% are singletons; the top ten hold under 25%. Sequenced material: blood. Every receptor here comes from a woman aged 55-69 years in good health.

This clonotype occurred many times. The chain joins TRBV3-1 to TRBJ2-1, with D possibly being TRBD1 (6 bases). V gave up 6 bases and J gave up 7 bases, with 10 bases separating them. CDR1 is LGHDT, CDR2 YNNKEL, per germline (reference sequence). The CDR3 has 12 residues. The CDR3 sequence: CASRGAGNEQFF. The CDR3 DNA reads as TGTGCCAGCAGGGGGGCAGGGAATGAGCAGTTCTTC.

Many counts were recorded for this clonotype. J is TRBJ1-2 and V is TRBV27; 11 nucleotides align to TRBD1. CDR1 and CDR2 (germline): MNHEY, SMNVEV (reference sequence). The CDR3 extends over 14 amino acids. V lost 5 bases to trimming and J lost 8 bases; unmatched junction nucleotides: 7. The CDR3 loop reads CASSDPDRGQGYTF. Written as DNA, the CDR3 is TGTGCCAGCAGTGACCCGGACAGGGGGCAAGGCTACACCTTC.

This clonotype was recorded many times. The chain joins TRBV7-9 to TRBJ2-1; D possibly corresponds to TRBD2 (6 bases). This CDR3 has 14 amino acids. V lost 1 base to trimming and J lost 6 bases, with 10 bases between them. Looked up from germline, CDR1 is SEHNR and CDR2 is FQNEAQ (reference sequence). The CDR3 DNA follows: TGTGCCAGCAGCTTAGACATGGGGGGCAATGAGCAGTTCTTC. The encoded protein is CASSLDMGGNEQFF.

The chain couples TRBV10-3 to TRBJ2-3; no clear D. The CDR3 has 13 amino acids. The germline CDR1 and CDR2 sequences are ENHRY and SYGVKD. V dropped 3 bases and J dropped 4 bases, with 8 bases sitting between them. CDR3 nucleotide sequence: TGTGCCATCAGTGATAGTGGGGCAGATACGCAGTATTTT. Its translation is CAISDSGADTQYF.

This clonotype was picked up a small number of times. The chain combines TRBV29-1 with TRBJ2-7; D could derive from TRBD1 or TRBD2 (6 bases each). Germline CDR1 and CDR2: SQVTM and ANQGSEA. The CDR3 is 13 residues long. V was pared by 4 bases and J by 7 bases, with 17 bases between. The CDR3 DNA is TGCAGCGTTGCTGGGGGGCGCTTTGCTGAGCAGTACTTC. The encoded protein is CSVAGGRFAEQYF.

The V call is TRBV9, the J call TRBJ2-2, with D perhaps being TRBD1 or TRBD2 (5 bases each). The CDR3 runs 16 residues. V was shortened by 0 bases and J by 5 bases, with 14 bases between the two germline ends. CDR1 is SGDLS and CDR2 is YYNGEE in the germline V gene. The CDR3 DNA is TGTGCCAGCAGCGTAGTGTCACTGGGGGTTACCGGGGAGCTGTTTTTT. This gives the protein CASSVVSLGVTGELFF.

This chain links TRBV20-1 with TRBJ2-4, with TRBD1 matching over 11 bases. Germline trimming cut 5 bases from V and 5 bases from J; bases unmatched to any gene: 5. The CDR3 is made up of 14 amino acids. The germline V gene encodes CDR1 DFQATT and CDR2 SNEGSKA (reference sequence). CDR3 in amino acids: CSAPPGQGENIQYF. In DNA form, the CDR3 reads TGCAGTGCTCCTCCGGGACAGGGGGAAAACATTCAGTACTTC.

About this clonotype: A much larger clone lies one base from this, so it may be a read error. J is TRBJ2-4 and V is TRBV12-3 or TRBV12-4, with a weak D call TRBD2 (7 bases). The CDR3 contains 16 residues. Trimming pared 7 bases from V and 5 bases from J, leaving 21 bases between. Written as DNA, the CDR3 is TGTGCCAGCACCCTAGGGCGGGGGCAGGGAGAAAACATTCAGTACTTC. Its protein is CASTLGRGQGENIQYF.

CDR3 DNA: TGTGCCAGCAGCTCATACGACAGAACCTACGAGCAGTACTTC. Translated, it gives CASSSYDRTYEQYF. The chain has TRBV6-6 and TRBJ2-7, with D possibly being TRBD1 (5 bases). The V end lost 6 bases, the J end lost 2 bases, and 14 bases lay between the germline ends. Per germline, CDR1 MNHNY and CDR2 SVGAGI (reference sequence). The CDR3 has 14 amino acids.

This clonotype was observed a few times. The rearrangement uses TRBV10-3 and TRBJ2-3; D unresolved. The germline CDR1 and CDR2 sequences are ENHRY and SYGVKD. V was cut by 8 bases and J by 3 bases, with 12 bases left in between. CDR3 length: 13 residues. CDR3 bases: TGTGCCATCTGTGGGGATCCGACAGATACGCAGTATTTT. Amino acids: CAICGDPTDTQYF.

Comment on this clonotype: The germline gene is not matched at one end of the junction; a read error may be the cause. The V call is TRBV5-1, the J call TRBJ1-1; 8 bases fit TRBD1. The germline gives CDR1 SGHRS, CDR2 YFSETQ. CDR3 length: 15 residues. This chain's CDR3 is CASSEPQGGDTEAFF. CDR3 nucleotide sequence: TGCGCCAGCAGCGAACCACAGGGGGGCGACACGGAAGCTTTCTTT.

Only a few counts were recorded for this clonotype. The chain employs TRBV6-2 or TRBV6-3 and TRBJ1-2, with D perhaps TRBD1 (5 bases). CDR3 length: 13 amino acids. Trimming removed 8 bases from V and 4 bases from J, with 14 bases in between. CDR1 is MNHEY and CDR2 is SVGEGT in the germline V gene. CDR3 nucleotide sequence: TGTGCCAGCCTTCCGGGGGGAACCTATGGCTACACCTTC. This gives the protein CASLPGGTYGYTF.

The J gene is TRBJ2-7, the V gene TRBV15; a possible D gene is TRBD1 (6 bases). The V gene lost 0 bases and the J gene lost 3 bases, with 12 bases spanning the gap. The CDR3 covers 15 residues. Germline CDR1 reads LNHNV; CDR2 reads YYDKDF (reference sequence). The CDR3 DNA follows: TGTGCCACCAGCAGAGAAATGGGGACAAACTACGAGCAGTACTTC. This gives the protein CATSREMGTNYEQYF.

Worth noting for this clonotype: Its ends do not fully match the called genes, so a read error is possible. The chain couples TRBV7-6 to TRBJ1-1; D uncertain. The germline gives CDR1 SGHVS, CDR2 FNYEAQ. The CDR3 runs to 14 residues. The CDR3 region is CASSLEGMNTEAFF. The CDR3 bases are TGCGCCAGCAGCTTAGAGGGTATGAACACTGAAGCTTTCTTT. The complete variable domain, with remaining parts taken from reference TRBV7-6 and TRBJ1-1, reads GAGVSQSPRYKVTKRGQDVALRCDPISGHVSLYWYRQALGQGPEFLTYFNYEAQQDKSGLPNDRFSAERPEGSISTLTIQRTEQRDSAMYRCASSLEGMNTEAFFGQGTRLTVV.

This chain uses TRBV27 with TRBJ2-5; 7 nucleotides agree with TRBD1. The J call may be wrong; the DNA end is better matched by TRBJ2-7. Germline V gene sequence: CDR1 MNHEY, CDR2 SMNVEV (reference sequence). The length of the CDR3 is 17 residues. In DNA form, the CDR3 reads TGTGCCAGCAGTTTGCGACAACAGGGGTATGTCTCCTACGAGCAGTACTTC. As protein: CASSLRQQGYVSYEQYF.

This clonotype was seen at least ten times. The chain combines TRBV6-4 with TRBJ2-3; tentatively, D is TRBD1 (5 bases). The CDR3 is made up of 14 amino acids. V shed 4 bases and J shed 1 base, with 9 bases lying between them. Looked up from germline, CDR1 is MRHNA and CDR2 is SNTAGT. In DNA form, the CDR3 reads TGTGCCAGCAGTGCCCAGGGTGGCACAGATACGCAGTATTTT. Protein: CASSAQGGTDTQYF.

V and J are TRBV28 and TRBJ2-1; 11 bases align to TRBD2. The CDR3 spans 19 residues. The V gene's germline CDR1 is MDHEN and CDR2 SYDVKM. Unmatched junction bases numbered 20, after V lost 8 bases and J lost 5 bases. The chain's CDR3 is CASRRGGERLAGWDNEQFF. CDR3 bases: TGTGCCAGCCGGAGGGGCGGGGAGCGACTAGCGGGATGGGACAATGAGCAGTTCTTC.

The genes are TRBV5-6 and TRBJ1-6, with 9 positions matching TRBD1. This CDR3 has 18 residues. CDR1 is SGHDT and CDR2 is YYEEEE in the germline V gene. J gave up 6 bases and V 3 bases, and 13 bases lay outside the gene matches. CDR3 in amino acids: CASSYYAEPGQGNSPLHF. DNA of the CDR3: TGTGCCAGCAGCTACTACGCCGAACCGGGACAGGGTAATTCACCCCTCCACTTT.

This clonotype was detected only once. With a much larger clone just one base away, this may be a read error. The chain combines TRBV7-9 with TRBJ2-1; 7 nucleotides agree with TRBD2. CDR3 length equals 18 residues. From germline, CDR1 is SEHNR and CDR2 FQNEAQ (reference sequence). With V trimmed by 2 bases and J by 0 bases, 10 bases remained unmatched. As DNA, the CDR3 is TGTGCCAGCAGCTTACCCGCGGGAGTGGATCCCTCCTACAATGAGCAGTTCTTC. Encoded protein: CASSLPAGVDPSYNEQFF.

This chain connects TRBV20-1 to TRBJ2-7; 8 bases agree with TRBD1. Trimming removed 7 bases from V and 1 base from J; junction bases left unmatched: 6. Germline CDR1 DFQATT, CDR2 SNEGSKA (reference sequence). This CDR3 comprises 13 residues. The CDR3 bases are TGCAGTGTCACAGACAGGGGTTCCTACGAGCAGTACTTC. Translated, it gives CSVTDRGSYEQYF.

The chain couples TRBV24-1 to TRBJ2-1; TRBD2 agrees at 15 bases. The CDR3 length is 16 residues. V dropped 5 bases and J dropped 8; count of bases not matched to a gene: 6. Looked up from germline, CDR1 is KGHDR and CDR2 is SFDVKD. The CDR3 DNA reads as TGTGCCACCAGTGGCCCCGGACTAGCGGGAGGGCATGAGCAGTTCTTC. It specifies CATSGPGLAGGHEQFF.

This clonotype turned up a few times. The chain couples TRBV25-1 to TRBJ2-1; D unresolved. The V and J ends lost 6 bases and 4 bases respectively, with 10 bases between them. The CDR3 extends over 13 amino acids. Germline V gives CDR1 MGHDK, CDR2 SYGVNS. The CDR3 DNA is TGTGCCAGCAGCATCGGATATTACAATGAGCAGTTCTTC. This gives the protein CASSIGYYNEQFF.